This entry is about one T cell receptor beta chain. Repertoires were generated with immunoSEQ multiplex PCR, while TCRdb's copy carries only in-frame clones and drops some. The data show 55,000 to 80,000 clones, 79% seen once. The sample is drawn from a study of blood T cell repertoires in COVID-19. Study as a whole: Sources were T cells, B-cell-depleted T cells, or PBMCs; the material itself was cDNA or gDNA.

Trimming pared 3 bases from V and 7 bases from J, leaving 12 bases between. The CDR3 is 13 amino acids. Looked up from germline, CDR1 is SQVTM and CDR2 is ANQGSEA. What was sequenced was peripheral blood. This sequence originates from a woman at least 80 years old with active or convalescent COVID-19. The V and J genes are TRBV29-1 and TRBJ2-2; possible D gene TRBD2, 6 bases. CDR3 DNA: TGCAGCGTTGATCGGGGGAATAGCGGGGAGCTGTTTTTT. Protein product: CSVDRGNSGELFF.